This T cell receptor beta chain was sequenced during a study of regulatory T cells in long-lasting Graves disease. This clonotype came up many times. The time point denotes: persistent/refractory GD, antithyroid drugs over 5 years with positive TRAb. Extracted PBMC RNA gave rise to the TCR library. There are 10 residues in the CDR3. Trimming took 4 bases from V and 7 from J, leaving 7 bases between them. From germline, CDR1 is SQVTM and CDR2 ANQGSEA. To make TCR beta libraries, researchers used iRepertoire HTBI primers and Arm-PCR of CDR3 regions. Each CDR3 protein is one row after TCRdb ran MiXCR on the multiplex PCR reads. Of approximately 470,000 distinct CDR3 sequences listed, roughly 20% are singletons.

The source of this sequence is a female donor with Graves disease. Specimen: peripheral blood mononuclear cells (PBMCs), collected when the disease was refractory, from a patient treated with antithyroid drugs. The chain uses TRBV29-1 and TRBJ1-2, with D possibly TRBD1 on 5 matching bases. The CDR3 coding sequence is TGCAGCGTTGGGGGGTTTGGCTACACCTTC. It translates to CSVGGFGYTF.